The sequence of this T cell receptor beta chain was determined in a study of cytomegalovirus exposure and HLA in healthy donors. Findings and caveats of the study: Sequencing likely caused a cluster of highly shared sequence variants. The classifier was said to identify cytomegalovirus status with high specificity and sensitivity.

The trim removed 5 bases at V and 2 bases at J, leaving 5 bases unmatched. Germline V gene lookup returns CDR1 MNHEY and CDR2 SVGAGI. CDR3 length equals 15 residues. Of note for this clone: Antigen specificity is unknown.

PCR involved 60 Vbeta and 13 Jbeta primers. The method was immunoSEQ multiplex PCR; TCRdb's version includes in-frame clones alone and lacks a portion of them. The sample holds roughly 120,000 clones, roughly 80% seen once. The sequencing sample was made of PBMCs. This chain connects TRBV6-5 to TRBJ2-3; 9 positions match TRBD1. The origin of this receptor is a man aged 30 to 45 in good health and CMV-seronegative. The CDR3 DNA sequence: TGTGCCAGCAGTCCACAGGGGGCTAACACAGATACGCAGTATTTT. This sequence encodes CASSPQGANTDTQYF.